Below, 32 T cell receptor beta chains from the same sample are listed, as sequenced in a study of T cell clonotyping in hematopoietic cell transplantation. The repertoire was sequenced with immunoSEQ multiplex PCR; TCRdb's copy has only in-frame clones and lacks some. Counted here are about 69,000 clones, around 94% occurring once; the ten biggest clones make up 1.5% to 2%. The sample taken for sequencing was peripheral blood mononuclear cells. The receptors shown here come from a man aged 45-65 years in good health. Some clones in this sample may be carry-over from other donors' samples.

This rearrangement joins TRBV30 to TRBJ1-4, with TRBD1 matching 9 bases. CDR3 length equals 15 residues. The ends lost 4 bases at V and 5 bases at J; junction bases unmatched: 8. CDR1 and CDR2 from the germline V gene are GTSNPN and SVGIG (reference sequence). The CDR3 bases are TGTGCCTGGACCCCTCTGGGGACAGGGAATGAAAAACTGTTTTTT. Translating gives CAWTPLGTGNEKLFF.

The chain combines TRBV19 with TRBJ2-7; D not certain. CDR1 LNHDA and CDR2 SQIVND come from the germline V gene (reference sequence). The germline V and J ends were trimmed by 7 bases and 3 bases, with 1 base remaining between them. The CDR3 extends over 9 amino acids. This CDR3 reads CASIYEQYF. CDR3 in DNA: TGTGCCAGTATCTACGAGCAGTACTTC.

This clone was seen a handful of times. The genes are TRBV4-2 and TRBJ2-7; 10 bases fit TRBD2. The V gene's germline CDR1 is LGHNA and CDR2 YNFKEQ. The CDR3 runs to 15 residues. The junction had 2 bases not matched to a gene; V was cut back by 1 base and J by 2 bases. This CDR3 is CASSQGTSGTYEQYF. Written as DNA, the CDR3 is TGTGCCAGCAGCCAAGGGACTAGCGGCACCTACGAGCAGTACTTC.

CDR3: CARSLVSGEGQPQHF. The CDR3 region has the DNA TGTGCCAGAAGCTTGGTGTCAGGGGAAGGTCAGCCCCAGCATTTT. The chain links TRBV5-3 to TRBJ1-5, with D maybe TRBD1 (6 bases). TRBV5-3 belongs to the ORF category, with a function that is uncertain. There are 15 residues in the CDR3. Trimming cost V 0 bases and J 6 bases, with 13 bases left between them.

The chain recombines TRBV7-3 with TRBJ2-3; 8 bases fit TRBD2. CDR3 size: 15 residues. Germline values: CDR1 SGHTA, CDR2 FQGTGA. J was trimmed by 2 bases and V by 3 bases; bases with no gene match: 4. CDR3 sequence: CASSFIAGNTDTQYF. The CDR3 coding sequence is TGTGCCAGCAGCTTCATAGCGGGGAACACAGATACGCAGTATTTT.

The genes are TRBV2 and TRBJ2-7; D unclear. CDR3 length equals 15 residues. V was pared by 7 bases and J by 2 bases, with 18 bases between. CDR1 is SNHLY, CDR2 FYNNEI, per germline. The DNA of the CDR3 is TGTGCCAGCATACCGAAAAAGACGGGCACCTACGAGCAGTACTTC. Amino acid sequence: CASIPKKTGTYEQYF. Full variable domain (outside the CDR3, taken from reference TRBV2 and TRBJ2-7): EPEVTQTPSHQVTQMGQEVILRCVPISNHLYFYWYRQILGQKVEFLVSFYNNEISEKSEIFDDQFSVERPDGSNFTLKIRSTKLEDSAMYFCASIPKKTGTYEQYFGPGTRLTVT.

This rearrangement joins TRBV19 to TRBJ1-3; 7 bases fit TRBD1. The trim removed 4 bases at V and 0 bases at J, leaving 6 bases unmatched. The CDR3 has 16 amino acids. From germline, CDR1 is LNHDA and CDR2 SQIVND (reference sequence). In DNA, the CDR3 is TGTGCCAGTAGTAGGGGGACAGTCAACTCTGGAAACACCATATATTTT. It specifies CASSRGTVNSGNTIYF.

This chain connects TRBV13 to TRBJ1-2; D remains unclear. Germline CDR1 reads PRHDT; CDR2 reads FYEKMQ (reference sequence). The CDR3 contains 14 residues. Trimming pared 5 bases from V and 0 bases from J, leaving 10 bases between. As DNA, the CDR3 is TGTGCCAGCAGCACCGGAACTACTAACTATGGCTACACCTTC. It specifies CASSTGTTNYGYTF.

The chain carries TRBV7-9 and TRBJ2-7, with 7 nucleotides matching TRBD2. The germline V gene encodes CDR1 SEHNR and CDR2 FQNEAQ (reference sequence). The CDR3 has 14 residues. V lost 2 bases and J lost 6; bases outside the gene matches: 7. The DNA of the CDR3 is TGTGCCAGCAGCTTAACGGGCGGGAGCCTCGAGCAGTACTTC. It codes for CASSLTGGSLEQYF.

The DNA for the CDR3 is TGTGCCAGCACCCCGACTAGCGGGAGGGCTTCAGCAGATACGCAGTATTTT. This sequence encodes CASTPTSGRASADTQYF. The gene calls are TRBV11-2 and TRBJ2-3, with 14 bases fitting TRBD2. Trimming took 7 bases from V and 4 from J; bases not matched to a gene: 10. The CDR3 is 17 amino acids. CDR1 and CDR2 from the germline V gene are SGHAT and FQNNGV.

This clone was detected once. This chain links TRBV7-3 with TRBJ2-5, with 7 bases lining up with TRBD2. The V gene's germline CDR1 is SGHTA and CDR2 FQGTGA. The CDR3 consists of 15 residues. Unmatched junction bases numbered 11, after V lost 5 bases and J lost 5 bases. The CDR3 sequence is CASSAATGGYETQYF. As DNA, the CDR3 is TGTGCCAGCAGCGCCGCCACCGGGGGGTATGAGACCCAGTACTTC.

V is TRBV2 and J is TRBJ2-5, with 11 bases fitting TRBD1. V trimming: 10 bases; J trimming: 4 bases; junction bases outside the gene matches: 5. Germline values: CDR1 SNHLY, CDR2 FYNNEI. The CDR3 has 13 residues. The CDR3 spells CAIRDRGIETQYF. The CDR3 nucleotides read TGTGCCATTCGGGACAGGGGGATAGAGACCCAGTACTTC.

This sequence joins TRBV7-2 and TRBJ2-7; TRBD2 matches at 14 bases. This CDR3 is 17 amino acids long. The germline gives CDR1 SGHTA, CDR2 FQGNSA. V dropped 5 bases and J dropped 0; count of bases not matched to a gene: 6. The CDR3 region is CASSMGLAGVISYEQYF. The CDR3 nucleotides read TGTGCCAGCAGCATGGGACTAGCGGGAGTAATCTCCTACGAGCAGTACTTC.

The J gene is TRBJ2-3, the V gene TRBV9; the D is unclear. The length of the CDR3 is 14 residues. The germline V gene encodes CDR1 SGDLS and CDR2 YYNGEE. The V end lost 0 bases, the J end lost 4 bases, and 9 bases lay between the germline ends. CDR3 nucleotides: TGTGCCAGCAGCGTAGAAGGGTCCGCAGATACGCAGTATTTT. This sequence encodes CASSVEGSADTQYF.

The CDR3 here is CASTRGPEFYGYTF. CDR3 in DNA: TGTGCCAGCACGAGGGGGCCAGAGTTCTATGGCTACACCTTC. The rearrangement joins TRBV2 to TRBJ1-2, with 7 nucleotides matching TRBD1. V shed 7 bases and J 4 bases; nucleotides not matched to a gene: 9. Germline V lookup: CDR1 SNHLY, CDR2 FYNNEI. The CDR3 is 14 residues long.

CDR3 protein: CASSLDSRGVQPQHF. DNA for the CDR3: TGTGCCAGCAGCTTAGACTCGAGAGGTGTCCAGCCCCAGCATTTT. The chain is built from TRBV7-2 and TRBJ1-5, with D unresolved. Looked up from germline, CDR1 is SGHTA and CDR2 is FQGNSA. V dropped 1 base and J dropped 7 bases, with 14 bases sitting between them. This CDR3 comprises 15 residues.

This clone was detected only once. This chain uses TRBV5-4 with TRBJ2-6, with 7 bases fitting TRBD1. The V gene's germline CDR1 is SGHNT and CDR2 YYREEE (reference sequence). The length of the CDR3 is 17 residues. With 4 bases clipped from V and 0 bases from J, the junction kept 7 bases outside the gene matches. The CDR3 DNA reads as TGTGCCAGCAGCCCAAGGACAGGACCCTCTGGGGCCAACGTCCTGACTTTC. Its protein is CASSPRTGPSGANVLTF. The full variable domain, its missing parts supplied by reference TRBV5-4 and TRBJ2-6, is ETGVTQSPTHLIKTRGQQVTLRCSSQSGHNTVSWYQQALGQGPQFIFQYYREEENGRGNFPPRFSGLQFPNYSSELNVNALELDDSALYLCASSPRTGPSGANVLTFGAGSRLTVL.

This sequence joins TRBV19 and TRBJ1-2; D not resolved. CDR3 length equals 15 residues. The V end lost 11 bases, the J end lost 6 bases, and 25 bases lay between the germline ends. The germline CDR1 and CDR2 sequences are LNHDA and SQIVND (reference sequence). Here the CDR3 DNA reads TGTGCCTCTTCATCGCAGCCCCCCTCCGTCAATGGCTACACCTTC. Amino acid sequence: CASSSQPPSVNGYTF.

The chain carries TRBV6-1 and TRBJ2-2; D is unclear. The germline CDR1 and CDR2 sequences are MNHNS and SASEGT. This CDR3 comprises 12 residues. The V end lost 6 bases, the J end lost 7 bases, and 9 bases lay between the germline ends. As DNA, the CDR3 is TGTGCCAGCAGCCCCCTTGGCGGGGAGCTGTTTTTT. Protein sequence: CASSPLGGELFF.

The chain couples TRBV7-2 to TRBJ2-5; possible D gene TRBD1, 6 bases. The CDR3 is 15 amino acids. Per germline, CDR1 SGHTA and CDR2 FQGNSA. V dropped 5 bases and J dropped 5 bases, with 18 bases sitting between them. The CDR3, as DNA: TGTGCCAGCAGCCAGCAACAGGGTTCGAGGGAGACCCAGTACTTC. Protein sequence: CASSQQQGSRETQYF.

The chain carries TRBV6-5 and TRBJ2-7; 9 bases fit TRBD1. V trimming: 6 bases; J trimming: 2 bases; junction bases outside the gene matches: 8. Germline-derived CDR1 and CDR2 are MNHEY and SVGAGI. This CDR3 has 15 residues. CDR3 region: CASRGLGTGTYEQYF. The DNA for the CDR3 is TGTGCCAGCAGAGGCCTGGGGACAGGGACCTACGAGCAGTACTTC.

This clone was seen only once. CDR3 region: CASSLIGGGSGYTF. CDR3 in DNA: TGCGCCAGCAGCTTAATAGGGGGGGGCTCGGGCTACACCTTC. The chain has TRBV5-1 and TRBJ1-2; TRBD1 might be the D (6 bases). Per germline, CDR1 SGHRS and CDR2 YFSETQ. The ends were cut back, 2 bases at V and 8 bases at J, with 16 bases in the middle. This CDR3 is 14 amino acids long.

The rearrangement links TRBV7-9 to TRBJ1-2; D may be TRBD1 (6 bases). Germline V gives CDR1 SEHNR, CDR2 FQNEAQ (reference sequence). With 1 base removed from V and 3 bases from J, the gap between germline ends came to 12 bases. CDR3 length: 15 amino acids. For the CDR3, the DNA is TGTGCCAGCAGCTTAGAAAGCAGGGGAGACTATGGCTACACCTTC. Residues: CASSLESRGDYGYTF.

The V gene is TRBV6-1, the J gene TRBJ1-6; 9 nucleotides align to TRBD1. The CDR3 is 14 amino acids. V lost 5 bases to trimming and J lost 7 bases; unmatched junction nucleotides: 3. CDR1 and CDR2 (germline): MNHNS, SASEGT. The CDR3 sequence is CASSWGQGNSPLHF. In DNA form, the CDR3 reads TGTGCCAGCAGTTGGGGACAGGGCAATTCACCCCTCCACTTT.

This rearrangement joins TRBV11-2 to TRBJ2-5; D ambiguous. The length of the CDR3 is 15 residues. V lost 5 bases, J lost 5 bases, and 18 bases lay in between. The V gene's germline CDR1 is SGHAT and CDR2 FQNNGV. The CDR3 DNA reads TGTGCCAGCAGCCCGGCGCGCACTGAGGCGGAGACCCAGTACTTC. The encoded protein is CASSPARTEAETQYF.

V is TRBV11-2 and J is TRBJ1-6; no clear D gene. Trimming removed 5 bases from V and 4 bases from J, with 18 bases in between. CDR3 length: 17 amino acids. Germline CDR1 SGHAT, CDR2 FQNNGV. The CDR3 here is CASSPRATQTYNSPLHF. The CDR3 DNA is TGTGCCAGCAGCCCCCGGGCGACGCAGACTTATAATTCACCCCTCCACTTT.

The V call is TRBV11-2, the J call TRBJ2-3; 15 nucleotides line up with TRBD2. Germline lookup yields CDR1 SGHAT and CDR2 FQNNGV. Unmatched junction bases numbered 7, after V lost 5 bases and J lost 1 base. CDR3 length: 18 amino acids. In nucleotides, the CDR3 is TGTGCCAGCAGCCCAAGAGGACTAGCGGGGGGGGGCACAGATACGCAGTATTTT. It encodes CASSPRGLAGGGTDTQYF.

V and J are TRBV29-1 and TRBJ2-1, with D maybe TRBD1 (5 bases). This CDR3 has 14 residues. The germline gives CDR1 SQVTM, CDR2 ANQGSEA. Trimming removed 1 base at V and 3 bases at J, with 10 bases between. CDR3 sequence: CSVEVPDSYNEQFF. DNA of the CDR3: TGCAGCGTTGAAGTCCCTGACAGCTACAATGAGCAGTTCTTC.

The V and J genes are TRBV7-3 and TRBJ1-1; the D gene is possibly TRBD1 (5 bases). Germline V CDR1 and CDR2: SGHTA, FQGTGA. V lost 1 base and J 3 bases, leaving 9 bases between the germline ends. The CDR3 length is 14 residues. The CDR3 reads CASSLRGADTEAFF. In nucleotides, the CDR3 is TGTGCCAGCAGCTTAAGAGGGGCCGACACTGAAGCTTTCTTT.

The gene calls are TRBV28 and TRBJ1-2; no clear D gene. This CDR3 comprises 13 residues. The V and J ends lost 5 bases and 5 bases respectively, with 12 bases between them. From germline, CDR1 is MDHEN and CDR2 SYDVKM. CDR3 residues: CASSPDGRYGYTF. In DNA form, the CDR3 reads TGTGCCAGCAGTCCCGACGGTCGTTATGGCTACACCTTC.

The CDR3 is CASSKGGTEAFF. The CDR3, as DNA: TGTGCCAGCAGCAAGGGCGGCACTGAAGCTTTCTTT. The rearrangement joins TRBV6-5 to TRBJ1-1, with unresolved D. The CDR3 consists of 12 residues. Trimming left V 6 bases short and J 4 bases short, with 9 bases between. Germline CDR1 MNHEY, CDR2 SVGAGI.

This chain connects TRBV25-1 to TRBJ1-5, with D possibly matching TRBD1 (5 bases). V was clipped by 7 bases and J by 2 bases, with 12 bases between them. The CDR3 consists of 14 residues. Germline V gene lookup returns CDR1 MGHDK and CDR2 SYGVNS. CDR3: CASKRGRGNQPQHF. In nucleotides, the CDR3 is TGTGCCAGCAAACGGGGACGAGGCAATCAGCCCCAGCATTTT.